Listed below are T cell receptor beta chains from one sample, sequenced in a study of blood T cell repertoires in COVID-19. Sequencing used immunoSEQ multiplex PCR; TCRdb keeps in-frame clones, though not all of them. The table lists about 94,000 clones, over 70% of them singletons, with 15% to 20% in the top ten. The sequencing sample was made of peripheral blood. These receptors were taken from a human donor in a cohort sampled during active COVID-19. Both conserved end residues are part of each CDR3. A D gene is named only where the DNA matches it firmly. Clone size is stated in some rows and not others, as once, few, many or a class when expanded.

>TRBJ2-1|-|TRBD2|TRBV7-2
CASSSTSRLAGSYNEQFF
TGTGCCAGCAGCTCGACCTCTCGACTAGCGGGGTCCTACAATGAGCAGTTCTTC
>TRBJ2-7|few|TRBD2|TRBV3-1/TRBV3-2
CASSPREGTSGRTEQYF
TGTGCCAGCAGTCCTCGCGAGGGTACTAGCGGGAGGACCGAGCAGTACTTC
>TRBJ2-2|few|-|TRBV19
CASSIGRQGTGELFF
TGTGCCAGTAGTATAGGCAGGCAAGGCACCGGGGAGCTGTTTTTT
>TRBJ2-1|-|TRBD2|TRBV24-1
CATSDPSGVGGVNEQFF
TGTGCCACCAGTGATCCCTCCGGTGTGGGGGGGGTCAATGAGCAGTTCTTC
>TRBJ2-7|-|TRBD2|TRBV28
CASSFSGRAPEQYF
TGTGCCAGCAGTTTTAGCGGGAGGGCTCCCGAGCAGTACTTC
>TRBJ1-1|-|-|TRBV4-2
CASSPLGDKNTEAFF
TGTGCCAGCAGCCCCCTAGGGGACAAGAACACTGAAGCTTTCTTT
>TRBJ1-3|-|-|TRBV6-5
CASSTSQGIGNTIYF
TGTGCCAGCAGCACAAGTCAGGGGATTGGAAACACCATATATTTT
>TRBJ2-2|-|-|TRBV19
CASMAESLTGELFF
TGTGCCAGTATGGCGGAGTCCCTTACCGGGGAGCTGTTTTTT
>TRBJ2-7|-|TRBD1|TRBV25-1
CASTWTGTYEQYF
TGTGCCAGCACATGGACAGGGACCTACGAGCAGTACTTC
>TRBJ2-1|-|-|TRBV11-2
CASRPSSSYNEQFF
TGTGCCAGCAGACCTTCTAGCTCCTACAATGAGCAGTTCTTC
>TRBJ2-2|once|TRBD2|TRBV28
CASRSTSGHTGELFF
TGTGCCAGCAGGTCGACTAGCGGTCACACCGGGGAGCTGTTTTTT
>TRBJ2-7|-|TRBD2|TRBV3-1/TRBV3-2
CASSTGASSGRDEQYF
TGTGCCAGCAGTACGGGGGCCTCTAGCGGGAGGGACGAGCAGTACTTC
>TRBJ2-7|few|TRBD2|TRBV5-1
CASSMVSGRSYEQYF
TGCGCCAGCAGCATGGTTAGCGGGAGGTCCTACGAGCAGTACTTC
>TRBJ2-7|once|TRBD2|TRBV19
CASSMASGRYEQYF
TGTGCCAGTAGTATGGCTAGCGGGAGATACGAGCAGTACTTC